Listed here are 5 T cell receptor beta chains from one sample, sequenced in a study of post-analysis software for immune sequencing data. Broader study findings: Elevated frequency relative to controls characterized 4 or 5 TRBV segments in patients, TRBV5-6, TRBV5-1 and TRBV20-1 among them.

No antigens are known for them. Presence of unique molecular identifiers characterized the TCR beta cDNA libraries. One entry per CDR3 protein, called by TCRdb with MiXCR from the PCR reads. The sample shows 750,000 to 900,000 distinct CDR3 sequences, under 60% of them seen only once. Input material: blood. Receptor source: a girl under 18 with multiple sclerosis.

This clonotype was observed a handful of times. This chain links TRBV10-3 with TRBJ1-2; D is unresolved. This CDR3 comprises 13 residues. The V end was cut by 7 bases, the J end by 4 bases, with 13 bases between. CDR1 ENHRY and CDR2 SYGVKD come from the germline V gene. The CDR3 nucleotides are TGTGCCATCACCACGGACCTGTTCTATGGCTACACCTTC. Protein: CAITTDLFYGYTF.

The DNA for the CDR3 is TGTGCCACCAGCGGGCATGGCACACTCGGCTACAATGAGCAGTTCTTC. This sequence encodes CATSGHGTLGYNEQFF. The rearrangement links TRBV15 to TRBJ2-1; D ambiguous. This CDR3 has 16 amino acids. Trimming took 5 bases from V and 3 from J, leaving 17 bases between them. Germline V gene lookup returns CDR1 LNHNV and CDR2 YYDKDF (reference sequence).

This clonotype was observed a few times. The rearrangement links TRBV5-6 to TRBJ1-5; 10 nucleotides line up with TRBD1. This CDR3 is built from 17 residues. With V trimmed by 4 bases and J by 3 bases, 10 bases remained unmatched. Per germline, CDR1 SGHDT and CDR2 YYEEEE. The CDR3 spells CASSRTAGTGDNQPQHF. The CDR3 nucleotides are TGTGCCAGCAGCCGTACCGCCGGGACAGGGGACAATCAGCCCCAGCATTTT.

V is TRBV10-3 and J is TRBJ2-5; D might be TRBD2 (6 bases). The J call may be mistaken, given a closer DNA end match to TRBJ2-7. Germline V gives CDR1 ENHRY, CDR2 SYGVKD. This CDR3 has 14 residues. The CDR3 nucleotides read TGTGCCATCAGGAGGGACTCCGTCTCCGTCGAGCAGTACTTC. Amino acids: CAIRRDSVSVEQYF.

Details on this clonotype: A junction boundary mismatches the germline segment, possibly from a read error. V and J are TRBV5-1 and TRBJ2-4, with D possibly matching TRBD2 (5 bases). CDR1 and CDR2 (germline): SGHRS, YFSETQ. This CDR3 comprises 10 residues. The CDR3 is CASSAGKDHF. CDR3 DNA sequence: TGCGCCAGCAGCGCCGGGAAGGATCACTTC. Complete variable domain (other parts from reference TRBV5-1 and TRBJ2-4): KAGVTQTPRYLIKTRGQQVTLSCSPISGHRSVSWYQQTPGQGLQFLFEYFSETQRNKGNFPGRFSGRQFSNSRSEMNVSTLELGDSALYLCASSAGKDHFGAGTRLSVL.